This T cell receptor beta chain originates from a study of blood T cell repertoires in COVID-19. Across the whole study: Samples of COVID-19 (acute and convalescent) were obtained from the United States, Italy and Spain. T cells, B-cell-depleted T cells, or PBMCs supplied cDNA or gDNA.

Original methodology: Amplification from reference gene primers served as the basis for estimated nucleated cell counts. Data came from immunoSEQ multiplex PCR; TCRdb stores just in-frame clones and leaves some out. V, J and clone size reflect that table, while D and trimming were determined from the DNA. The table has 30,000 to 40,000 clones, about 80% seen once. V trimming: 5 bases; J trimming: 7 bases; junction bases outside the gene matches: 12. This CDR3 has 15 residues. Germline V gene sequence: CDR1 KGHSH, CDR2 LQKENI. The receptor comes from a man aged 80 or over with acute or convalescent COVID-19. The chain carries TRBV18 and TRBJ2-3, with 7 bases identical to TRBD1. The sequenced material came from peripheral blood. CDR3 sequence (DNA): TGTGCCAGCTCAAGCCGGGTACAGGGGTTACATACGCAGTATTTT. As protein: CASSSRVQGLHTQYF. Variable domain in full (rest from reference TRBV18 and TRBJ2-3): NAGVMQNPRHLVRRRGQEARLRCSPMKGHSHVYWYRQLPEEGLKFMVYLQKENIIDESGMPKERFSAEFPKEGPSILRIQQVVRGDSAAYFCASSSRVQGLHTQYFGPGTRLTVL.